This T cell receptor beta chain was identified in a study of blood T cell repertoires in COVID-19. The protocol was immunoSEQ multiplex PCR, while the TCRdb copy is restricted to in-frame clones and leaves out a portion. Of hundreds of thousands of clones listed, approximately 79% are singletons. The V gene lost 5 bases and the J gene lost 0 bases, with 9 bases spanning the gap. The CDR3 loop spans 14 amino acids. Germline CDR1 SGHRS, CDR2 YFSETQ. Sequencing used PBMCs or T cells enriched from blood (not recorded which). The chain couples TRBV5-1 to TRBJ2-1, with D uncertain. The clonotype originates from a man aged 25 to 45 with acute COVID-19. The CDR3 nucleotides are TGCGCCAGCAGAGTAGAAAGCTCCTACAATGAGCAGTTCTTC. This encodes CASRVESSYNEQFF.